The TCR beta chain under discussion was sequenced for a study of T-cell reconstitution after alpha-beta-depleted transplantation in children. Study-wide points: Reportedly, alpha-beta T cells present about two months post-transplant originated from several hundred expanded clones of graft origin. At the one-year point after transplant, T-cell counts and TCRbeta diversity were found to come mostly from T cells that had been newly produced. There were some patients whose high TCRbeta diversity at day 60 came from surviving recipient T cells and thymic progenitors.

Preparing the TCRbeta library involved the use of unique molecular identifiers. TCRdb re-called the PCR reads through MiXCR, storing one row per CDR3 protein. In the table there are fewer than 700,000 distinct CDR3 sequences, 23% of which are singletons. This clonotype was observed many times. No antigen is known for it. Trimming removed 3 bases at V and 2 bases at J, with 20 bases between. This CDR3 spans 17 amino acids. Per germline, CDR1 DFQATT and CDR2 SNEGSKA (reference sequence). V is TRBV20-1 and J is TRBJ1-5, with a possible D match to TRBD1 (6 bases). The sample here was PBMCs, mostly from graft donor cells, taken 360 days after TCRalphabeta/CD19-depleted stem cell transplant. This clonotype was sampled from a boy under three years old who had a stem cell transplant for acute myeloid leukemia, so the T cells may come from the graft donor. CDR3 loop: CSASVSFGQLGNQPQHF. DNA of the CDR3: TGCAGTGCTAGTGTCAGCTTTGGACAGCTGGGCAATCAGCCCCAGCATTTT.